Listed here is a single T cell receptor beta chain. The donors were part of the validation cohort of 95 to 150 subjects. That cohort was separate from the first cohort, which comprised 666 subjects. Generated by immunoSEQ multiplex PCR, the TCRdb table keeps only in-frame clones and is missing some. The table includes 150,000 to 200,000 clones, 86% detected once. The entry originates in a study of cytomegalovirus exposure and HLA in healthy donors. The germline CDR1 and CDR2 sequences are SGHTA and FQGNSA. V shed 4 bases, J shed 5 bases, and the junction held 4 bases outside the gene matches. This CDR3 has 14 residues.

This TCR was recovered from a young woman in good health and CMV-seronegative. The V call is TRBV7-2, the J call TRBJ2-2, with 7 bases that match TRBD1. Sequencing was done on a sample of PBMCs. CDR3 in DNA: TGTGCCAGCAGCTACCCGACAGGGACCGGGGAGCTGTTTTTT. It yields the protein CASSYPTGTGELFF.